These 9 T cell receptor beta chains were sequenced from one sample in a study of PD-1 blockade in classical Hodgkin lymphoma. In every patient, relapse followed autologous stem cell transplantation, while exposure to brentuximab vedotin differed. Here immunoSEQ multiplex PCR was the method, and the copy in TCRdb shows in-frame clones only, minus some. The sample comprises 11,000 to 15,000 clones, 82% of which are singletons, and about 4.4% rests with the top ten. Source: peripheral blood mononuclear cells (PBMCs), taken at baseline. All receptors derive from a human donor with classical Hodgkin lymphoma.

This sequence joins TRBV5-1 and TRBJ2-2; D uncertain. Germline CDR1 is SGHRS and CDR2 is YFSETQ. V gave up 0 bases and J gave up 1 base, with 7 bases separating them. CDR3 length equals 15 residues. The CDR3 sequence is CASSLDTRNTGELFF. The CDR3 DNA reads as TGCGCCAGCAGCTTGGACACGCGGAACACCGGGGAGCTGTTTTTT.

This chain connects TRBV6-6 to TRBJ2-3; D gene ambiguous. Germline CDR1 reads MNHNY; CDR2 reads SVGAGI (reference sequence). This CDR3 contains 12 residues. V lost 6 bases to trimming and J lost 2 bases, with 6 bases between them. The CDR3 nucleotides are TGTGCCAGCAGCGAGGTCACAGATACGCAGTATTTT. This codes for CASSEVTDTQYF.

The chain recombines TRBV5-5 with TRBJ2-5; 10 nucleotides line up with TRBD1. The CDR3 spans 16 residues. Germline trimming cut 4 bases from V and 0 bases from J; bases unmatched to any gene: 6. Per germline, CDR1 SGHKS and CDR2 YYEKEE (reference sequence). The chain's CDR3 is CASSHDRGRNQETQYF. As DNA, the CDR3 is TGTGCCAGCAGCCACGACAGGGGGCGCAACCAAGAGACCCAGTACTTC.

V gene TRBV18 combines with J gene TRBJ1-2; D is perhaps TRBD1 (6 bases). The germline V gene encodes CDR1 KGHSH and CDR2 LQKENI. The CDR3 has 16 amino acids. With 1 base removed from V and 4 bases from J, the gap between germline ends came to 16 bases. The DNA of the CDR3 is TGTGCCAGCTCACCACTTCGAACAGGGCAGGGCTATGGCTACACCTTC. Protein product: CASSPLRTGQGYGYTF. Together with reference TRBV18 and TRBJ1-2, the CDR3 gives the full variable domain: NAGVMQNPRHLVRRRGQEARLRCSPMKGHSHVYWYRQLPEEGLKFMVYLQKENIIDESGMPKERFSAEFPKEGPSILRIQQVVRGDSAAYFCASSPLRTGQGYGYTFGSGTRLTVV.

The chain couples TRBV27 to TRBJ2-7, with D unclear. In germline, CDR1 is MNHEY, CDR2 SMNVEV (reference sequence). This CDR3 has 15 amino acids. V was cut by 3 bases and J by 0 bases, with 12 bases left in between. CDR3: CASSFTTESSYEQYF. In DNA form, the CDR3 reads TGTGCCAGCAGTTTCACCACAGAGAGCTCCTACGAGCAGTACTTC.

This clone has just a few counts. The chain combines TRBV2 with TRBJ2-7, with D maybe TRBD1 (6 bases). Trimming pared 7 bases from V and 3 bases from J, leaving 25 bases between. The CDR3 runs to 17 residues. From germline, CDR1 is SNHLY and CDR2 FYNNEI. CDR3 region: CASIGVPVARTDYEQYF. The CDR3 DNA is TGTGCCAGCATTGGGGTGCCCGTCGCCAGGACAGACTACGAGCAGTACTTC.

As for this clone: The sample holds other DNA sequences that translate to the same CDR3. The chain links TRBV7-6 to TRBJ2-7; TRBD1 is a possible D gene (5 bases). This CDR3 is 13 amino acids long. The germline V gene has CDR1 SGHVS and CDR2 FNYEAQ. V was shortened by 4 bases and J by 3 bases, with 10 bases between the two germline ends. This CDR3 reads CASSSGPNYEQYF. The CDR3 nucleotides are TGTGCCAGCAGCTCAGGGCCGAACTACGAGCAGTACTTC.

This clone was detected once. The chain employs TRBV2 and TRBJ2-3, with D possibly being TRBD1 or TRBD2 (5 bases each). Between the trimmed V and J ends, which lost 2 bases and 3 bases, there was a span of 12 bases. The CDR3 length is 15 residues. The germline V gene encodes CDR1 SNHLY and CDR2 FYNNEI. DNA of the CDR3: TGTGCCAGCAGTGAAACGTGGGGCGGGACAGATACGCAGTATTTT. Translated, it gives CASSETWGGTDTQYF.

The gene calls are TRBV29-1 and TRBJ2-3, with TRBD2 matching 13 bases. The CDR3 consists of 17 residues. CDR1 and CDR2 (germline): SQVTM, ANQGSEA. V gave up 7 bases and J gave up 1 base; unmatched junction bases: 11. The CDR3 protein is CSAGGLAGFSRTDTQYF. CDR3 coding DNA: TGCAGCGCTGGGGGACTAGCGGGATTCTCTCGCACAGATACGCAGTATTTT.